These 6 T cell receptor beta chains originate from one sample sequenced in a study of T-cell memory formation after mild COVID-19. Using its own MiXCR run on the 5' RACE reads, TCRdb lists one record per CDR3 protein. Of just over 200,000 distinct CDR3 sequences in the sample, over 9.5% were seen once. The sample taken for sequencing was PBMCs or a T cell subset sorted from them (not recorded which). The receptors were gathered from a man between 18 and 29 years old who had mild COVID-19 (a few samples of this study predate the infection). Cell type and time point are not known.

The chain employs TRBV10-3 and TRBJ2-7, with a tentative D call TRBD1 (6 bases). V lost 4 bases and J lost 0, with 10 bases in between. This CDR3 has 14 residues. The germline CDR1 and CDR2 sequences are ENHRY and SYGVKD. This CDR3 is CAISVGGSSYEQYF. CDR3 DNA sequence: TGTGCCATCAGTGTAGGGGGTAGCTCCTACGAGCAGTACTTC.

The chain joins TRBV15 to TRBJ1-1; D possibly corresponds to TRBD1 (5 bases). The CDR3 sequence is 15 residues long. The V and J ends lost 7 bases and 1 base respectively, with 16 bases between them. Germline V gene sequence: CDR1 LNHNV, CDR2 YYDKDF (reference sequence). As DNA, the CDR3 is TGTGCCACCATCGGAGGAAGGGGCCCGAACACTGAAGCTTTCTTT. Translating gives CATIGGRGPNTEAFF.

This chain links TRBV12-3 or TRBV12-4 with TRBJ2-3; D is possibly TRBD2 (6 bases). The CDR3 is 22 amino acids. The V gene lost 6 bases and the J gene lost 0 bases, with 34 bases spanning the gap. The CDR3 spells CASRREGGDLRFQTTSTDTQYF. The CDR3 DNA sequence: TGTGCCAGCAGGCGCGAGGGCGGGGACCTGCGGTTTCAAACAACTAGCACAGATACGCAGTATTTT.

This clonotype was seen only a few times. This sequence joins TRBV27 and TRBJ2-7; 11 bases line up with TRBD2. The junction had 8 bases not matched to a gene; V was cut back by 10 bases and J by 3 bases. The CDR3 is 14 residues long. CDR1 and CDR2 from the germline V gene are MNHEY and SMNVEV (reference sequence). The CDR3 nucleotides are TGTGCCACCTCGAGGCTAGCGGGGGGCTACGAGCAGTACTTC. Encoded protein: CATSRLAGGYEQYF.

The V gene is TRBV6-5, the J gene TRBJ1-1; TRBD1 is a possible D gene (6 bases). V lost 4 bases to trimming and J lost 0 bases, with 9 bases between them. CDR3 length equals 14 residues. From germline, CDR1 is MNHEY and CDR2 SVGAGI. The CDR3 DNA reads TGTGCCAGCAGTTCGGACAGATTGAACACTGAAGCTTTCTTT. Its translation: CASSSDRLNTEAFF.

This clonotype was counted at least ten times. The chain is built from TRBV5-6 and TRBJ2-7, with TRBD2 matching over 8 bases. Germline assignment: CDR1 SGHDT and CDR2 YYEEEE. The CDR3 has 13 amino acids. CDR3: CASSLKGLAKLGV. Here the CDR3 DNA reads TGTGCCAGCAGCTTGAAAGGACTAGCAAAACTCGGAGTC.